This is a list of T cell receptor beta chains from one sample in a study of cytomegalovirus exposure and HLA in healthy donors. Data came from immunoSEQ multiplex PCR; TCRdb stores just in-frame clones and leaves some out. The sample yields roughly 150,000 clones, 68% seen once. Sequenced material: PBMCs. The receptor source for this set is a man aged 25-45 years in good health and CMV-seropositive. CDR3s include the opening cysteine and the closing phenylalanine or tryptophan. The D gene is left open where the match is weak. Clone size is given for some rows only: seen once, a few or many times, or a class if the clone is expanded.

abundance,d_gene,v_gene,j_gene,CDR3nt,CDR3aa
-,-,TRBV5-8,TRBJ2-7,TGTGCCAGCAGCGTCGCGGCAGCGTCTATTAGCGAGCAGTACTTC,CASSVAAASISEQYF
-,TRBD1,TRBV27,TRBJ1-3,TGTGCCAGCAGTGCAGGGACAGGCAAAGGAAACACCATATATTTT,CASSAGTGKGNTIYF
-,TRBD2,TRBV5-4,TRBJ2-7,TGTGCCAGCAGCTTGGGTTTTCCCCCAGCGGGAGTCCCCTACGAGCAGTACTTC,CASSLGFPPAGVPYEQYF
-,TRBD1,TRBV18,TRBJ1-3,TGTGCCAGCTCAATCGGACAGGGGGCGACTGGAAACACCATATATTTT,CASSIGQGATGNTIYF
-,-,TRBV29-1,TRBJ1-3,TGCAGCGCCTTTCTCTCTGGAAACACCATATATTTT,CSAFLSGNTIYF
-,TRBD1,TRBV28,TRBJ1-6,TGTGCCAGCAGTTCGCAAGGGACAGGGAATAATTCACCCCTCCACTTT,CASSSQGTGNNSPLHF
few,-,TRBV6-1,TRBJ1-1,TGTGCCAGCAGACCCGGGAACACTGAAGCTTTCTTT,CASRPGNTEAFF
-,-,TRBV10-3,TRBJ2-3,TGTGCCATCACCGAGGATAGCGGAGTGGCAGATACGCAGTATTTT,CAITEDSGVADTQYF
-,TRBD1,TRBV6-1,TRBJ1-2,TGTGCCAGCAGTGCTGGACAGGGAAACTATGGCTACACCTTC,CASSAGQGNYGYTF
-,-,TRBV2,TRBJ2-3,TGTGCCAGCAGTACAGACCCAATCCTCACAGATACGCAGTATTTT,CASSTDPILTDTQYF
-,-,TRBV28,TRBJ1-1,TGTGCCAGCAGTTTTGGGCGTTTCGATATGAACACTGAAGCTTTCTTT,CASSFGRFDMNTEAFF
-,TRBD2,TRBV5-1,TRBJ2-1,TGCGCCAGCAGCCCCGGGGGGGCTCCCCGGGGTGAGCAGTTCTTC,CASSPGGAPRGEQFF
few,-,TRBV28,TRBJ2-7,TGTGCCAGCAGTTTCCCACAGAGCTCCTACGAGCAGTACTTC,CASSFPQSSYEQYF
-,-,TRBV6-5,TRBJ1-5,TGTGCCACCGGGTCACCCGGCAGTCAGCCCCAGCATTTT,CATGSPGSQPQHF
once,-,TRBV7-3,TRBJ2-3,TGTGCCAGCAGCTTAACAGGGGTTCAAGATACGCAGTATTTT,CASSLTGVQDTQYF
-,TRBD2,TRBV4-2,TRBJ2-7,TGTGCCAGCAGCCAAGAAACGACAGCGGGGTACTACGAGCAGTACTTC,CASSQETTAGYYEQYF
once,-,TRBV28,TRBJ2-5,TGTGCCAGCAGTTTAGTGAGCAACGAAGAGACCCAGTACTTC,CASSLVSNEETQYF
-,TRBD1,TRBV14,TRBJ2-2,TGTGCCAGCAGCAACCCTCAGGACAGGGTTGACGGGGAGCTGTTTTTT,CASSNPQDRVDGELFF
-,-,TRBV6-5,TRBJ1-1,TGTGCCAGCAGTAGTCAATTGAGCACTGAAGCTTTCTTT,CASSSQLSTEAFF
-,-,TRBV9,TRBJ2-1,TGTGCCAGCAGCGGACCAGGGATCACGACTGAGCAGTTCTTC,CASSGPGITTEQFF
few,-,TRBV28,TRBJ2-3,TGTGCCAGCAGTTCCGAGCCCTTAACAGATACGCAGTATTTT,CASSSEPLTDTQYF
-,-,TRBV27,TRBJ1-5,TGTGCCAGCAGTTCAATACAGGATAGCAATCAGCCCCAGCATTTT,CASSSIQDSNQPQHF
-,TRBD1,TRBV19,TRBJ2-1,TGTGCCAGTAGTATGGGGGACAGGGGGCGGGGCAATGAGCAGTTCTTC,CASSMGDRGRGNEQFF
-,TRBD2,TRBV5-1,TRBJ2-7,TGCGCCAGCAGCTTGGCCTGGACTAGCGGGAGGGACGAGCAGTACTTC,CASSLAWTSGRDEQYF
-,-,TRBV10-2,TRBJ2-1,TGCGCCAGCAGTGAGGCCCGTATTCCGGGACTCTCCTACAATGAGCAGTTCTTC,CASSEARIPGLSYNEQFF
few,-,TRBV5-6,TRBJ2-2,TGTGCCAGCAGCTTGGTGGGGCCCGGGGAGCTGTTTTTT,CASSLVGPGELFF
few,-,TRBV5-5,TRBJ2-5,TGTGCCAGCAGCTTGTTGACGGAGATCCTGTGGACCCAGTACTTC,CASSLLTEILWTQYF
-,TRBD1,TRBV5-4,TRBJ2-5,TGTGCCAGCAGCTACCCCGAACAGGGGTCAGAGACCCAGTACTTC,CASSYPEQGSETQYF
-,-,TRBV27,TRBJ1-4,TGTGCCAGCAGTTTACCAGGTGAAAAACTGTTTTTT,CASSLPGEKLFF
few,-,TRBV7-8,TRBJ1-4,TGTGCCAGTAGTCCTCGTACGGCAACTAATGAAAAACTGTTTTTT,CASSPRTATNEKLFF
few,TRBD2,TRBV6-1,TRBJ2-1,TGTGCCAGCAGTGAGCCCCTAGCGGGTCTGTACAATGAGCAGTTCTTC,CASSEPLAGLYNEQFF
-,-,TRBV2,TRBJ2-3,TGTGCCAGCAGTGAGGGAGTAGATACGCAGTATTTT,CASSEGVDTQYF
few,-,TRBV5-1,TRBJ1-2,TGCGCCAGCAGCTTGGCCGGGAATGGCTACACCTTC,CASSLAGNGYTF
-,TRBD2,TRBV7-8,TRBJ2-5,TGTGCCAGCAGCGGGGGGGTAAACTCCCAAGAGACCCAGTACTTC,CASSGGVNSQETQYF
-,TRBD2,TRBV2,TRBJ2-2,TGTGCCCGGCAAGCCGGGGGGGGCGGTTCGAACACCGGGGAGCTGTTTTTT,CARQAGGGGSNTGELFF
-,TRBD2,TRBV6-1,TRBJ2-7,TGTGCCACCAAGGTAGCGGGGGACTACGAGCAGTACTTC,CATKVAGDYEQYF
-,-,TRBV4-1,TRBJ2-5,TGCGCCAGCAGCCAAGCCGAGAACGAAGAGACCCAGTACTTC,CASSQAENEETQYF
-,-,TRBV6-5,TRBJ1-5,TGTGCCAGCAGTTATGGGACAAGAAGCAATCAGCCCCAGCATTTT,CASSYGTRSNQPQHF
once,-,TRBV18,TRBJ1-2,TGTGCCAGCTCACCACCAACAGAAGTCTATGGCTACACCTTC,CASSPPTEVYGYTF
-,TRBD1,TRBV6-6,TRBJ1-6,TGTGCCAGCAGTCATCCGGGACAGATGAATTCACCCCTCCACTTT,CASSHPGQMNSPLHF
-,TRBD2,TRBV9,TRBJ2-3,TGTGCCAGCAGCGTAGAGGGCTCTAGCGGGGTCACAGATACACAGTATTTT,CASSVEGSSGVTDTQYF
-,TRBD1,TRBV2,TRBJ2-5,TGTGCCAGCTGGGGGCAGGGGGGTGGACAGGGGACCCAGTACTTC,CASWGQGGGQGTQYF
few,-,TRBV2,TRBJ1-2,TGTGCCAGCAGCGACACCGATACAGGGTTGGGCCGTTATGGCTACACCTTC,CASSDTDTGLGRYGYTF
-,TRBD2,TRBV5-1,TRBJ2-7,TGCGCCAGCAGCTTTAGCGGGAGCGGAGACGAGCAGTACTTC,CASSFSGSGDEQYF
-,TRBD1,TRBV19,TRBJ1-5,TGTGCCAGTAGTCCCGGGACAGGGAGCCCCCGGCAGCCCCAGCATTTT,CASSPGTGSPRQPQHF
-,TRBD2,TRBV7-2,TRBJ2-1,TGTGCCAGAAAAGGACTAGCGGGAAGCAATGAGCAGTTCTTC,CARKGLAGSNEQFF
once,-,TRBV2,TRBJ1-2,TGTGCCAGCAGTGCCGTACGGGGGTTGGTTAGCTATGGCTACACCTTC,CASSAVRGLVSYGYTF
-,TRBD1,TRBV30,TRBJ1-6,TGTGCCTGGAATTGGGACAGGGACTATAATTCACCCCTCCACTTT,CAWNWDRDYNSPLHF
-,TRBD2,TRBV10-1,TRBJ2-5,TGCGCCAGCAGTGAGGGACTAGCGGGCGAGACCCAGTACTTC,CASSEGLAGETQYF
-,TRBD1,TRBV30,TRBJ2-5,TGTGCCTGGGAGGGACAGCTTCAAGAGACCCAGTACTTC,CAWEGQLQETQYF
-,TRBD2,TRBV11-3,TRBJ2-1,TGTGCCAGCAGCTTGGGGACTAGCCCTTACCTGAGCTCCTACAATGAGCAGTTCTTC,CASSLGTSPYLSSYNEQFF
-,-,TRBV19,TRBJ1-2,TGTGCCCCCACTCCGGGCTACACCTTC,CAPTPGYTF
few,-,TRBV5-4,TRBJ2-7,TGTGCCAGCAGTTCCAGCTCCTACGAGCAGTACTTC,CASSSSSYEQYF
-,-,TRBV11-2,TRBJ2-7,TGTGCCAGCAGCCTCGGGGGATCCTACGAGCAGTACTTC,CASSLGGSYEQYF
-,TRBD1,TRBV7-9,TRBJ1-2,TGTGCCAGCAGCTTACCACCGGGACAGGGGGACCCCTATGGCTACACCTTC,CASSLPPGQGDPYGYTF
-,-,TRBV30,TRBJ1-1,TGTGCCTGGAGTGTACCCCCCCAGGTCACTGAAGCTTTCTTT,CAWSVPPQVTEAFF
-,-,TRBV27,TRBJ1-2,TGTGCCAGCAGAAACACAGAAAACGATGGCTACACCTTC,CASRNTENDGYTF
-,-,TRBV11-3,TRBJ2-3,TGTGCCAGCAGCGCACTACGAGATACGCAGTATTTT,CASSALRDTQYF
few,-,TRBV18,TRBJ2-2,TGTGCCAGCTCCCGCGGCGGGGTTCAGAGCACCGGGGAGCTGTTTTTT,CASSRGGVQSTGELFF
-,-,TRBV6-1,TRBJ2-7,TGTGCCAGCAGTGAACCGTACGAGCAGTACTTC,CASSEPYEQYF